This TCR beta chain stems from a study of blood T cell repertoires in COVID-19. Overall study context: Some COVID-19 samples were acute and others convalescent; all came from the United States, Italy and Spain.

As concerns this clone: At one boundary the junction diverges from the germline segment, which might be a read error.

The CDR3 extends over 14 amino acids. Germline assignment: CDR1 SNHLY and CDR2 FYNNEI. Study processing details: The authors estimated nucleated cell counts from reference gene primer amplification. TCRdb's copy holds only in-frame clones and misses some; the assay was immunoSEQ multiplex PCR. V, J and clone size reflect that table, while D and trimming were determined from the DNA. The repertoire includes roughly 200,000 clones, around 88% of them detected once, and around 1.5% sits in the top ten. The receptor was isolated from a man younger than 30 with active or convalescent COVID-19. The chain carries TRBV2 and TRBJ1-4, with 8 positions matching TRBD1. The sample was peripheral blood. This CDR3 is CASSGRVPGQALLF. CDR3 nucleotide sequence: TGTGCCAGCAGTGGACGTGTCCCGGGACAGGCCCTCCTTTTT.